Included here is one T cell receptor (beta chain) sequence, with context. In its sample, this clonotype was seen many times. Its specific antigen is unknown. No base-level quality is on record; no much larger clone is a single base apart. The time point label, as the study defines it: newly diagnosed GD, antithyroid drugs for less than 3 months. RNA was extracted from PBMCs in TRIzol for both TCR sequencing and RNA sequencing. Graves' disease was diagnosed according to American Thyroid Association guidelines. Patients for the study were recruited at an endocrinology department in Xi'an, China. From each patient, about 9 milliliters of peripheral blood was collected into an EDTA anticoagulant tube. Ficoll Paque Plus density gradient separation was used to isolate PBMCs, and no further T cell sorting was done. An Agilent 2100 Bioanalyzer and agarose gel were used to check RNA quality, and a NanoDrop 2000 was used to measure RNA concentration.

After removal of 6 bases from V and 8 bases from J, the junction retains 14 bases not matched to a gene. Taken from cysteine to phenylalanine, the CDR3 has 15 residues. The sequence is cut down to CDR3 DNA, 45 bases in frame from base 1. The germline V gene (reference sequence) specifies DFQATT as CDR1 and SNEGSKA as CDR2. The data were obtained in a study of regulatory T cells in long-lasting Graves disease (dated by TCRdb to about 2021). Turning to the overall study: Antithyroid drugs had been taken for less than 3 months by newly diagnosed Graves' disease patients. The study was conducted in China and was registered as a clinical trial. A total of around 35 samples were covered by TCR sequencing, comprising roughly 13 persistent and some 20 newly diagnosed Graves' disease patients. Peripheral blood TCR sequencing and RNA sequencing compared persistent Graves' disease patients with newly diagnosed Graves' disease patients. Summary of the overall study and its limitations: As a limitation, the authors acknowledged that the small sample size may reduce accuracy. Sequencing and analysis were limited to the TCR beta chain. Persistent Graves' disease patients showed lower TCR Shannon entropy and fewer highly expanded clones than newly diagnosed patients, suggesting clonal expansion. Patients with persistent disease shared more public clonotypes (about 3,000) than newly diagnosed patients did (around 980). Persistent disease showed preferential use of TRBV28, TRBJ1-2 and TRBJ2-5, whereas newly diagnosed disease favored TRBV20-1 and TRBJ2-1. Peripheral blood alone was examined, since thyroid tissue, which constituted the primary lesion, could not be accessed.

The library relied on multiplex PCR. TCRdb lists the instrument as Illumina HiSeq 4000. To build TCR beta libraries, CDR3 regions were amplified by Arm-PCR using iRepertoire HTBI primers. Before sequencing, the PCR products underwent gel purification. In the original analysis: Gene usage analysis of CDR3 amino acid clonotypes used the roughly 60 TRBV and about 13 TRBJ segments found across samples. Filtered high-quality paired reads were merged into contigs using COPE and FqMerger. Contigs were aligned with BLAST to IMGT TRBV, TRBD and TRBJ reference genes, and CDR3 was defined per IMGT. Clonotypes above 0.1% frequency were classified as highly expanded clones. Shannon entropy was used to measure repertoire diversity, and the Gini coefficient was used to measure V-J evenness. Public clonotypes were defined as clonotypes shared by more than one individual. TCRdb reran the public reads through fastp at Q25 and MiXCR, keeping productive beta chains. Each entry merges the rows of one CDR3 protein and shows their most common DNA and genes. The V and J calls shown here were made by TCRdb, not taken from the authors' results. The table for this sample lists 350,000 to 550,000 distinct CDR3 sequences; 16% of them were counted only once. The ten largest account for around a quarter of the sample.

The same sample was also studied in work on T cells in Graves' hyperthyroidism and ophthalmopathy. Taken from the second paper: Graves' hyperthyroidism was defined as stable when no progression to ophthalmopathy occurred over 18 months of follow-up. Hyperthyroidism patients were newly diagnosed, with disease duration under 2 months, and aged 18 to 65 years. Patients with uncontrolled infections, other autoimmune diseases, pregnancy or lactation were excluded. Diagnoses relied on clinical symptoms, serum thyroxine and TRAb, thyroid ultrasound and orbital computed tomography. For the first round of RT-PCR on the TCR CDR3, the HTBI primer set was used together with the Qiagen OneStep RT-PCR kit. Blood samples also contained most of the expanded thyroid clonotypes (frequency above 0.001), which suggests that blood repertoires may reflect thyroid immune responses. In cross-validation, a model built on a 13 V-J signature told ophthalmopathy apart from stable hyperthyroidism with over 85% sensitivity and roughly 82% specificity, and in testing the same model reached 80%/75%. In validation, the model predicted progression to ophthalmopathy a median of roughly 6.5 months before onset, with roughly 68% sensitivity and more than 72% specificity. TCR V-J signatures able to tell the groups apart were searched for in a discovery cohort of more than 90 patients, of whom fewer than 45 had Graves' ophthalmopathy and roughly 58 had stable Graves' hyperthyroidism. Prospective prediction of ophthalmopathy was tested in an independent validation cohort consisting of roughly 20 hyperthyroidism patients and approximately 16 patients who later progressed to ophthalmopathy. The approximately 100 discovery patients were divided at random into training and test sets in a 7:3 ratio. The study also compared thyroid tissue and blood T-cell repertoires from five or six Graves' hyperthyroidism patients. After sampling, hyperthyroidism patients received methimazole starting at 30 mg daily, and ophthalmopathy patients received high-dose intravenous methylprednisolone. A second multiplex PCR round built the libraries, followed by size selection and purification. The libraries were sequenced on an Illumina HiSeq2000 using paired-end 100 bp reads. SOAPnuke was used to process the raw data, with reads discarded if the reads contained adapters or uncalled bases, had a mean Phred below 15, or lacked an exact constant-primer or identifier match. High-quality paired reads were merged with COPE v1.2.5, and unique nucleotide sequences were defined as clonotypes. MiTCR v1.1 was used to align clonotypes to the IMGT TRBV, TRBD and TRBJ reference segments. Analysis was restricted to V-J combinations with a frequency above 0.0001, which covered roughly 99% of repertoires. A TCS score was defined as the ratio between F50 (clonal expansion) and ExV (chaos), using BLOSUM62-based TCRdist between CDR3 peptides within each V-J. Welch's t-statistics and random forest reduced roughly 530 V-J features to about 12, which were used in a naive Bayes classifier (R e1071). No statistical method was used to fix the sample size in advance, and group allocation was not hidden from the investigators. According to the paper, TCR Vbeta CDR3 sequencing was carried out on roughly 130 peripheral blood samples, which came from approximately 41 ophthalmopathy, about 75 hyperthyroidism and approximately 17 progressor patients.

The sequencing used peripheral blood mononuclear cells (PBMCs), collected at new diagnosis, from a patient treated with antithyroid drugs. The sequence was obtained from a woman younger than 30 with Graves disease. Donor details come from another sample of the same person, matched by shared clones. This chain joins TRBV20-1 to TRBJ2-3; the junction holds 10 bases that match TRBD2. The nucleotides are TGCAGTGCAAACGGACTAGCGGACGCCTTGGTTACGCAGTATTTT. This yields the protein CSANGLADALVTQYF.